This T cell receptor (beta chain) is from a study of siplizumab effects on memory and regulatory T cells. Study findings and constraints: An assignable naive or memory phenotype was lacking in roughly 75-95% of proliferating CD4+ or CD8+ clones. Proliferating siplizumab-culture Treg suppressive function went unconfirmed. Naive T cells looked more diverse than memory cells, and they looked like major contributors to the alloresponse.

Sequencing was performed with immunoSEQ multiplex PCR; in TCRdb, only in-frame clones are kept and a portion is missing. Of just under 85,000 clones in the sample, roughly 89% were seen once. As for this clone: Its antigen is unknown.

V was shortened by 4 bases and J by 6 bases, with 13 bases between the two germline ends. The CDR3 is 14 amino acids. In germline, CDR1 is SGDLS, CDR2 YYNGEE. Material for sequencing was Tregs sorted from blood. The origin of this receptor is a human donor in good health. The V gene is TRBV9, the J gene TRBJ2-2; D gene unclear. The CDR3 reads CASSPSGFSGELFF. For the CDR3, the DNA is TGTGCCAGCAGCCCATCCGGGTTTTCCGGGGAGCTGTTTTTT.